A single sample is the source of the 23 T cell receptor beta chains below, sequenced in a study of metastatic and nonmetastatic thyroid tumors. TCRdb redid the clone calls on the PCR reads using MiXCR. The sample lists about 21,000 clones, 22% occurring once. Patients underwent thyroid surgery, and none had received any treatment before it. Source material: tumor tissue. The receptors shown here come from a male donor with papillary thyroid cancer or a benign thyroid nodule (not recorded which). Some clones in this sample may be carry-over from other donors' samples.

This clone was recorded at least ten times. This chain joins TRBV13 and TRBJ2-2; 13 bases align to TRBD2. The V segment lost 5 bases and the J segment 8 bases; nucleotides outside the gene matches: 8. The CDR3 is 16 residues long. The germline V gene has CDR1 PRHDT and CDR2 FYEKMQ (reference sequence). The CDR3 here is CASSRRLAGGPGELFF. CDR3 in DNA: TGTGCCAGCAGCCGGAGACTAGCGGGAGGTCCGGGGGAGCTGTTTTTT.

This clone was seen many times. CDR3 amino acids: CASSLREGPPDTQYF. For the CDR3, the DNA is TGTGCCAGCAGCTTAAGGGAAGGACCACCAGATACGCAGTATTTT. V and J are TRBV7-3 and TRBJ2-3; D gene ambiguous. This CDR3 has 15 residues. The V and J ends lost 1 base and 4 bases respectively, with 12 bases between them. CDR1 SGHTA and CDR2 FQGTGA come from the germline V gene.

The gene calls are TRBV19 and TRBJ1-5; D possibly corresponds to TRBD1 (6 bases). This CDR3 spans 15 amino acids. Germline-derived CDR1 and CDR2 are LNHDA and SQIVND (reference sequence). V was trimmed by 0 bases and J by 6 bases, leaving 12 bases between them. CDR3 nucleotide sequence: TGTGCCAGTAGTATAGAAGCACAGGGCGGTCAGCCCCAGCATTTT. Residues: CASSIEAQGGQPQHF.

This clone was recorded at least ten times. The genes are TRBV6-1 and TRBJ2-7; D not resolved. The CDR3 is 13 residues long. The V gene lost 0 bases and the J gene lost 3 bases, with 6 bases spanning the gap. Germline V gives CDR1 MNHNS, CDR2 SASEGT. CDR3 DNA: TGTGCCAGCAGTGAAGCGCCCAGCTACGAGCAGTACTTC. This gives the protein CASSEAPSYEQYF.

At least ten counts were recorded for this clone. CDR3 amino acids: CASSRGQRYGYTF. The CDR3 coding sequence is TGTGCCAGCAGCCGGGGACAACGATATGGCTACACCTTC. The chain combines TRBV5-5 with TRBJ1-2; D is perhaps TRBD1 (6 bases). The CDR3 consists of 13 residues. CDR1 is SGHKS, CDR2 YYEKEE, per germline (reference sequence). With 4 bases removed from V and 5 bases from J, the gap between germline ends came to 12 bases.

The chain is built from TRBV11-2 and TRBJ2-1; a weak D match, TRBD2 (6 bases). Germline values: CDR1 SGHAT, CDR2 FQNNGV. V was trimmed by 5 bases and J by 4 bases, leaving 18 bases between them. The CDR3 totals 16 residues. CDR3 sequence reads: CASSDTGGPGYNEQFF. DNA for the CDR3: TGTGCCAGCAGCGATACCGGAGGGCCAGGATACAATGAGCAGTTCTTC.

This clone was observed a few times. This clone may be a read error of a much larger clone one base away. The same CDR3 arises from other DNA sequences in this sample as well. CDR3 region: CASSMSGPYGYTF. DNA for the CDR3: TGCGCCAGCAGTATGTCAGGACCCTATGGCTACACCTTC. The chain has TRBV28 and TRBJ1-2; D uncertain. This CDR3 region has 13 residues. Germline lookup yields CDR1 MDHEN and CDR2 SYDVKM.

This clone was detected a few times. CDR3 residues: CASSSTRTGRKNEKLFF. For the CDR3, the DNA is TGTGCCAGCAGCTCAACCCGAACGGGCCGGAAAAATGAAAAACTGTTTTTT. This chain joins TRBV5-6 and TRBJ1-4; no clear D gene. With 3 bases removed from V and 5 bases from J, the gap between germline ends came to 20 bases. The CDR3 sequence is 17 residues long. From germline, CDR1 is SGHDT and CDR2 YYEEEE.

This clone was recorded many times. The chain joins TRBV2 to TRBJ1-5; no clear D. Germline V lookup: CDR1 SNHLY, CDR2 FYNNEI. Trimming took 6 bases from V and 11 from J, leaving 20 bases between them. The CDR3 consists of 14 residues. The CDR3 protein is CASRWTQNVRAQHF. The DNA for the CDR3 is TGTGCCAGCAGGTGGACTCAGAATGTTCGGGCCCAGCATTTT.

The CDR3, as DNA: TGCAGTGCTAGAGAACCCACGGATACGCAGTATTTT. Its protein is CSAREPTDTQYF. J is TRBJ2-3 and V is TRBV20-1; no clear D gene. The germline V gene has CDR1 DFQATT and CDR2 SNEGSKA (reference sequence). The CDR3 spans 12 residues. The germline V and J ends were trimmed by 0 bases and 6 bases, with 7 bases remaining between them.

This clone was observed a handful of times. A much more abundant neighbour one base away suggests this may be a read error. J is TRBJ2-3 and V is TRBV3-1, with D uncertain. The CDR3 length is 14 residues. CDR1 LGHDT and CDR2 YNNKEL come from the germline V gene (reference sequence). CDR3 in DNA: TGTACCAGCAGCCAATCTAACCTGCCGGATACGCAGTATTTT. This encodes CTSSQSNLPDTQYF.

This clone has a count of ten or more. The chain carries TRBV9 and TRBJ2-7, with TRBD1 identical over 7 bases. The CDR3 sequence is 16 residues long. Germline V gene sequence: CDR1 SGDLS, CDR2 YYNGEE. V dropped 0 bases and J dropped 5; count of bases not matched to a gene: 11. The CDR3: CASSVAGDQGGDEQYF. The CDR3 bases are TGTGCCAGCAGCGTAGCAGGGGACCAAGGGGGCGACGAGCAGTACTTC.

The genes are TRBV20-1 and TRBJ2-3; 7 nucleotides align to TRBD2. The CDR3 consists of 14 residues. Germline V CDR1 and CDR2: DFQATT, SNEGSKA (reference sequence). The V and J ends lost 6 bases and 1 base, in that order; junction bases with no gene match: 7. CDR3 DNA: TGCAGTGCGTGCGTAGCGGGTGGCACAGATACGCAGTATTTT. Residues: CSACVAGGTDTQYF.

This clone has ten or more counts. The chain recombines TRBV30 with TRBJ2-1; D ambiguous. Trimming cost V 2 bases and J 8 bases, with 13 bases left between them. CDR1 and CDR2 from the germline V gene are GTSNPN and SVGIG (reference sequence). This CDR3 contains 13 residues. The CDR3 loop is CAWSTPFVDEQFF. CDR3 coding DNA: TGTGCCTGGAGTACTCCGTTTGTCGATGAGCAGTTCTTC.

This clone was found many times. The chain links TRBV9 to TRBJ2-1; D perhaps matches TRBD1 (6 bases). Trimming pared 0 bases from V and 1 base from J, leaving 17 bases between. This CDR3 region has 18 residues. Germline V gene data show CDR1 as SGDLS and CDR2 as YYNGEE. CDR3: CASSVAGVPLVSYNEQFF. The CDR3 coding sequence is TGTGCCAGCAGCGTAGCAGGGGTTCCACTAGTATCCTACAATGAGCAGTTCTTC.

This clone was recorded at least ten times. The rearrangement uses TRBV5-1 and TRBJ2-5; D might be TRBD2 (5 bases). This CDR3 is 15 amino acids long. V was pared by 4 bases and J by 1 base, with 14 bases between. Germline CDR1 SGHRS, CDR2 YFSETQ. The CDR3 here is CASSRQGLTQETQYF. The CDR3 DNA reads as TGCGCCAGCAGCAGACAAGGACTGACCCAAGAGACCCAGTACTTC.

This clone occurred many times. A read error may produce the germline difference seen at one junction end. The chain carries TRBV6-1 and TRBJ2-1; the match to TRBD2 covers 8 bases. The length of the CDR3 is 13 residues. Germline CDR1 MNHNS, CDR2 SASEGT. CDR3 in DNA: TGTGCCGGCAGGACTAGCATCTACAATGAGCAGTTCTTC. Protein: CAGRTSIYNEQFF.

V is TRBV6-5 and J is TRBJ2-5; D gene unclear. The CDR3 has 14 amino acids. The germline V gene encodes CDR1 MNHEY and CDR2 SVGAGI. V was shortened by 4 bases and J by 1 base, with 10 bases between the two germline ends. The CDR3 DNA is TGTGCCAGCAGTTCGCAGACATTCCAAGAGACCCAGTACTTC. This sequence encodes CASSSQTFQETQYF.

On this clone itself: This may come from a read error, since a much larger clone is one base off. The CDR3 bases are TGTGCCATCCTTGGGACAGATCCCGAAAAACTGTTTTTT. It yields the protein CAILGTDPEKLFF. The chain joins TRBV12-3 or TRBV12-4 to TRBJ1-4; 7 bases agree with TRBD1. The CDR3 is 13 amino acids. V lost 10 bases, J lost 8 bases, and 10 bases stayed unmatched.

This clone was detected ten times or more. The identical CDR3 is also encoded by other nucleotide sequences in the sample. This chain links TRBV19 with TRBJ1-4; no firm D call. The CDR3 is made up of 15 amino acids. CDR1 and CDR2 from the germline V gene are LNHDA and SQIVND (reference sequence). With 4 bases removed from V and 0 bases from J, the gap between germline ends came to 9 bases. Here the CDR3 reads CASSTGTATNEKLFF. In DNA, the CDR3 is TGTGCCAGTAGTACTGGAACAGCAACTAATGAAAAACTGTTTTTT.

By frequency in the sample, this clone is medium-sized. The rearrangement uses TRBV5-1 and TRBJ2-1, with TRBD2 matching 14 bases. CDR3 length: 16 amino acids. V shed 3 bases and J 7 bases; nucleotides not matched to a gene: 6. Germline CDR1 and CDR2: SGHRS and YFSETQ. The CDR3 is CASSSRLAGGLNEQFF. The DNA for the CDR3 is TGCGCCAGCAGCTCACGACTAGCGGGAGGGTTGAATGAGCAGTTCTTC.

About this clone: Possible read error: a much larger clone is one base away. The CDR3: CASSSPRQVQKTQYF. Here the CDR3 DNA reads TGCGCCAGCAGCTCCCCCAGACAGGTCCAAAAGACCCAGTACTTC. This rearrangement joins TRBV5-1 to TRBJ2-5; a possible D gene is TRBD1 (6 bases). CDR1 is SGHRS and CDR2 is YFSETQ in the germline V gene. CDR3 size: 15 residues.

This clone was counted at least ten times. The sample contains more than one DNA sequence encoding this CDR3. The rearrangement uses TRBV27 and TRBJ2-7; 7 nucleotides match TRBD1. V trimming: 3 bases; J trimming: 2 bases; junction bases outside the gene matches: 7. CDR1 is MNHEY and CDR2 is SMNVEV in the germline V gene (reference sequence). This CDR3 is 15 amino acids long. The CDR3 protein is CASSFLGDSTYEQYF. The DNA for the CDR3 is TGTGCCAGCAGTTTCCTAGGGGACAGTACCTACGAGCAGTACTTC.